Sequencing of this T cell receptor beta chain was carried out in a study of T cell repertoires in cytomegalovirus infection. Study at large: Matching HLA type and CMV infection were both indicated by public TCR beta signatures. Findings and caveats of the study: The study found HLA-C-restricted CMV-specific TCR beta clonotypes dominating the ex vivo response. The cumulative frequency of public TCR beta families identified carriers of CMV plus the relevant HLA.

This CDR3 spans 14 amino acids. In germline, CDR1 is MNHNS, CDR2 SASEGT. TCRdb redid the calling of the reads with MiXCR, one entry per CDR3 protein. In the table there are 150,000 to 200,000 distinct CDR3 sequences, 28% of which are singletons. In regard to this clonotype: What it binds is not known. The junction departs from the called germline gene at one end, perhaps through a read error.

Sequencing input: PBMCs. The chain combines TRBV6-1 with TRBJ2-1; no clear D. The clonotype originates from a human donor in good health (CMV status not recorded). Some clones in this sample may be carry-over from other donors' samples. As DNA, the CDR3 is TGTGCCAGCAGGGAAGCAGGTACAGTTGGTGAGCAGTTCTTC. Encoded protein: CASREAGTVGEQFF.